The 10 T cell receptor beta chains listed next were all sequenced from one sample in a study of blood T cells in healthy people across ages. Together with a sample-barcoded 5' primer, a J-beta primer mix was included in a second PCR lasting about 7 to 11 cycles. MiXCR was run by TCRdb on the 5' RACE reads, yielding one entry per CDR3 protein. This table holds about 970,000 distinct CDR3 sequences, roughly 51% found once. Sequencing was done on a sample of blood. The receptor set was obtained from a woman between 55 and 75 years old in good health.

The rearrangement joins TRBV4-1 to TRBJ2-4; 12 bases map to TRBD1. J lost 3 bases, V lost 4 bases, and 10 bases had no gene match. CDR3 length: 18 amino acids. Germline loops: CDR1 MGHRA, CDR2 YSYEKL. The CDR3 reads CASSLGTGGVSGKNIQYF. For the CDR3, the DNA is TGCGCCAGCAGCCTCGGGACAGGGGGCGTTTCCGGCAAAAACATTCAGTACTTC.

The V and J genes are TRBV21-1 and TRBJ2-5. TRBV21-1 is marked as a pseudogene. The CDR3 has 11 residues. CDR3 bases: TGTGCCAGCGGGCAGAAAGAGACCCAGTACTTC. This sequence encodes CASGQKETQYF.

The CDR3 reads CASSRTGGRNQETQYF. In DNA, the CDR3 is TGTGCCAGCAGCCGGACAGGGGGGCGGAACCAAGAGACCCAGTACTTC. The chain employs TRBV11-2 and TRBJ2-5; TRBD1 aligns across 10 bases. CDR1 and CDR2 (germline): SGHAT, FQNNGV. The V segment lost 5 bases and the J segment 0 bases; nucleotides outside the gene matches: 6. The CDR3 is 16 residues long.

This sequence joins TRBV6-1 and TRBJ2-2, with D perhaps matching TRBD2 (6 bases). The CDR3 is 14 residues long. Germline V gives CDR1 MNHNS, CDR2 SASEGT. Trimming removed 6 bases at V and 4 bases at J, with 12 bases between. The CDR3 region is CASSQIGSTGELFF. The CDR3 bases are TGTGCCAGCAGCCAGATCGGGAGCACCGGGGAGCTGTTTTTT.

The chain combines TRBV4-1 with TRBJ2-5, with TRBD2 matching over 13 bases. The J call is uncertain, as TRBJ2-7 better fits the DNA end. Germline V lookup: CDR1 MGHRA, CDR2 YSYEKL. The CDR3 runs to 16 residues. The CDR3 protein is CASSQGTSGSWSEQYF. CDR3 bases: TGCGCCAGCAGCCAAGGGACTAGCGGGAGTTGGAGCGAGCAGTACTTC.

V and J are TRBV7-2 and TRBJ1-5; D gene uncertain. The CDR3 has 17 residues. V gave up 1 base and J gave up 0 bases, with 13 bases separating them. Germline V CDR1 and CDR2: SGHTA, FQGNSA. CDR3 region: CASSLVGAGVSNQPQHF. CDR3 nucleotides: TGTGCCAGCAGCTTAGTAGGCGCCGGGGTTAGCAATCAGCCCCAGCATTTT. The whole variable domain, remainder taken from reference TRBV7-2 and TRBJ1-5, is GAGVSQSPSNKVTEKGKDVELRCDPISGHTALYWYRQSLGQGLEFLIYFQGNSAPDKSGLPSDRFSAERTGGSVSTLTIQRTQQEDSAVYLCASSLVGAGVSNQPQHFGDGTRLSIL.

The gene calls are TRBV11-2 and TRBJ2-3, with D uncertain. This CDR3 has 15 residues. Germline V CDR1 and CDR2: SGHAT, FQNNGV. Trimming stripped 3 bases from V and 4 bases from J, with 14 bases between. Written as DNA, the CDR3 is TGTGCCAGCAGCTTGAATGTTCTTTCAGCAGATACGCAGTATTTT. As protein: CASSLNVLSADTQYF.

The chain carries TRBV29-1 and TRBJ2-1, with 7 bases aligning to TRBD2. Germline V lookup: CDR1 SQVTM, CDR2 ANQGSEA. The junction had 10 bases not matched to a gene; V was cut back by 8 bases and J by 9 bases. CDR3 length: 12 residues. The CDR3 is CSSRGGAGEQFF. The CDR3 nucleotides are TGCAGCTCCCGGGGAGGGGCGGGTGAGCAGTTCTTC.

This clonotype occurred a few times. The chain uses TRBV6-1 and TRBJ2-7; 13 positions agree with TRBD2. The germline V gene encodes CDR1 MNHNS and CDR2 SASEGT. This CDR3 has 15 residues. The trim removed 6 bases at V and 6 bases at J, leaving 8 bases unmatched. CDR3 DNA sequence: TGTGCCAGCAGACTAGCGGGAGGGAGGGTTTCCGAGCAGTACTTC. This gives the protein CASRLAGGRVSEQYF.

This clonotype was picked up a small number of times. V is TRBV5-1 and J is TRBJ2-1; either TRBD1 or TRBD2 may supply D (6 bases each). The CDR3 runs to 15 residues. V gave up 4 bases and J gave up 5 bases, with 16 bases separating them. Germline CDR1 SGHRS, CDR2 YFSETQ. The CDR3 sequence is CASSTWGATDNEQFF. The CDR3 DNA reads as TGCGCCAGCAGCACTTGGGGGGCCACTGACAATGAGCAGTTCTTC.